The entry that follows covers one T cell receptor (beta chain) sequence. PCR involved 60 Vbeta and 13 Jbeta primers. Generated by immunoSEQ multiplex PCR, the TCRdb table keeps only in-frame clones and is missing some. This table has fewer than 40,000 clones, roughly 85% appearing once. This sample was taken from a study of cytomegalovirus exposure and HLA in healthy donors. The CDR3 runs to 17 residues. Germline assignment: CDR1 SGDLS and CDR2 YYNGEE. The J segment lost 5 bases and the V segment lost 0 bases, leaving 5 bases of the junction unmatched. Sequenced: PBMCs. The source is a woman between 40 and 55 years old in good health and CMV-seropositive. The chain uses TRBV9 and TRBJ2-2; 12 positions match TRBD1. DNA for the CDR3: TGTGCCAGCAGCGTAGTGGGACAGGGGGCGCGAACCGGGGAGCTGTTTTTT. It encodes CASSVVGQGARTGELFF.